This TCR beta chain was recovered during a study of shared clonotypes between healthy human individuals. General study points: With a few donors compared, about 5% of naive CD4 clonotypes were shared.

Each replicate PCR on the sorted subsets used about 220 ng DNA (around 31,000 T cell genomes). Authors' processing steps: ImmunoSEQ junction-only sequences lacked quality scores, so their filtering differed. Profiled with immunoSEQ multiplex PCR; TCRdb holds only in-frame clones, not every one. V, J and clone size are those of that table, while D and trimming were read from the DNA. The data show about 530,000 clones, 90% to 97% seen once. As concerns this clone: No antigen is known for it. Other nucleotide sequences in the sample specify the same CDR3.

Material for sequencing was naive CD4+ T cells sorted from blood. This sample's subset: CD45RA+ positively selected. The receptor's source is a woman aged 25 to 45 in good health.

The CDR3 sequence: CASSHGGTYGYTF. CDR3 DNA: TGTGCCAGCAGCCACGGGGGAACCTATGGCTACACCTTC. This chain joins TRBV28 and TRBJ1-2; possible D gene TRBD1, 5 bases. The germline gives CDR1 MDHEN, CDR2 SYDVKM. The CDR3 is 13 residues long. V was shortened by 6 bases and J by 4 bases, with 12 bases between the two germline ends.